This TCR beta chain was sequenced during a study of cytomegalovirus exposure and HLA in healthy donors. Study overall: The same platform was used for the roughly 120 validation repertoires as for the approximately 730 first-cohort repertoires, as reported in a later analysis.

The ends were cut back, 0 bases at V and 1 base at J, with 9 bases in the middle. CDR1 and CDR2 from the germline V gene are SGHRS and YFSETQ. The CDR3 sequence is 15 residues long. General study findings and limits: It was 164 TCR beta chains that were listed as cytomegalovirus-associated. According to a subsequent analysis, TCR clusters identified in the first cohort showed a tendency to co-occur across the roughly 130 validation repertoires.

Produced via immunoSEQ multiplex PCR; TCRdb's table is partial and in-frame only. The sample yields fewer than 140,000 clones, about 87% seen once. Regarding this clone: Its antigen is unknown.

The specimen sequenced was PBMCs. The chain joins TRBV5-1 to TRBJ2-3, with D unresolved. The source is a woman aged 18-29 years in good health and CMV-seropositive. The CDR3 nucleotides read TGCGCCAGCAGCTTGGACTCCTACCGCACAGATACGCAGTATTTT. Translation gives CASSLDSYRTDTQYF.